These 13 T cell receptor beta chains came from one sample sequenced in a study of blood T cell repertoires in COVID-19. Profiling relied on immunoSEQ multiplex PCR, and the TCRdb table lists in-frame clones only, not all of them. The sample carries under 150,000 clones, around 84% recorded once. The source material was peripheral blood. The receptors here all came from a human donor in a cohort sampled during active COVID-19.

V gene TRBV30 combines with J gene TRBJ1-1; no clear D gene. The CDR3 covers 13 residues. The germline gives CDR1 GTSNPN, CDR2 SVGIG (reference sequence). The ends were cut back, 0 bases at V and 6 bases at J, with 11 bases in the middle. CDR3 residues: CAWSVLSEAEAFF. As DNA, the CDR3 is TGTGCCTGGAGTGTACTTAGTGAGGCTGAAGCTTTCTTT.

This clone was observed once. This sequence joins TRBV27 and TRBJ1-1; no firm D call. The germline gives CDR1 MNHEY, CDR2 SMNVEV (reference sequence). This CDR3 contains 11 residues. Trimming took off 4 bases at V and 11 bases at J, with 11 bases between the two ends. This CDR3 reads CASSYREIAFF. The CDR3 DNA reads TGTGCCAGCAGTTACCGGGAGATCGCTTTCTTT.

The chain uses TRBV6-1 and TRBJ1-5, with a tentative D call TRBD1 (5 bases). This CDR3 comprises 16 residues. Trimming shortened V by 6 bases and J by 2 bases, and 17 bases separated the two germline ends. The germline gives CDR1 MNHNS, CDR2 SASEGT. The CDR3 sequence: CASRERGDRGNQPQHF. For the CDR3, the DNA is TGTGCCAGCAGGGAACGGGGGGATCGGGGCAATCAGCCCCAGCATTTT.

This chain joins TRBV6-5 and TRBJ1-2, with TRBD1 matching over 8 bases. The V gene end was trimmed by 8 bases and the J gene end by 2 bases; junction bases not matched to a gene: 1. This CDR3 is 12 amino acids long. Germline V CDR1 and CDR2: MNHEY, SVGAGI. The CDR3 is CASAGGNYGYTF. CDR3 nucleotides: TGTGCCAGCGCAGGGGGCAACTATGGCTACACCTTC.

The chain employs TRBV7-2 and TRBJ1-6, with D possibly being TRBD1 (6 bases). The V end was cut by 5 bases, the J end by 9 bases, with 17 bases between. CDR1 SGHTA and CDR2 FQGNSA come from the germline V gene. The CDR3 contains 15 residues. CDR3 in amino acids: CASSPGHQLGSPLHF. In DNA form, the CDR3 reads TGTGCCAGCAGCCCGGGACACCAATTGGGTTCACCCCTCCACTTT.

The V call is TRBV27, the J call TRBJ1-2, with 9 positions matching TRBD1. The CDR3 is 13 residues long. CDR1 MNHEY and CDR2 SMNVEV come from the germline V gene (reference sequence). Trimming at V came to 5 bases and at J to 5 bases, leaving 3 bases not matched to a gene. The CDR3 loop is CASSTGGGYGYTF. The CDR3 region has the DNA TGTGCCAGCAGTACAGGGGGCGGGTATGGCTACACCTTC.

This chain connects TRBV28 to TRBJ2-6; TRBD2 is a possible D gene (6 bases). The CDR3 spans 16 residues. In germline, CDR1 is MDHEN, CDR2 SYDVKM. V shed 5 bases and J shed 4 bases, with 15 bases lying between them. Here the CDR3 DNA reads TGTGCCAGCAGTCCCCTCTCGGGGGTAGGGGCCAACGTCCTGACTTTC. This sequence encodes CASSPLSGVGANVLTF.

The chain recombines TRBV28 with TRBJ2-3; maybe TRBD2 (6 bases). The CDR3 has 15 amino acids. The germline V gene has CDR1 MDHEN and CDR2 SYDVKM. The V gene lost 2 bases and the J gene lost 6 bases, with 15 bases spanning the gap. The chain's CDR3 is CASSLAGRSADTQYF. In DNA form, the CDR3 reads TGTGCCAGCAGTTTAGCGGGGAGATCAGCCGATACGCAGTATTTT.

The gene calls are TRBV19 and TRBJ1-5; TRBD1 matches 9 bases. The CDR3 has 16 amino acids. The germline CDR1 and CDR2 sequences are LNHDA and SQIVND (reference sequence). V lost 9 bases to trimming and J lost 3 bases; unmatched junction nucleotides: 12. CDR3 residues: CASERGGQGPNQPQHF. In nucleotides, the CDR3 is TGTGCCAGCGAGAGAGGGGGACAGGGACCCAATCAGCCCCAGCATTTT. The full variable domain, in which reference TRBV19 and TRBJ1-5 provide the parts outside the CDR3, is DGGITQSPKYLFRKEGQNVTLSCEQNLNHDAMYWYRQDPGQGLRLIYYSQIVNDFQKGDIAEGYSVSREKKESFPLTVTSAQKNPTAFYLCASERGGQGPNQPQHFGDGTRLSIL.

J is TRBJ1-2 and V is TRBV6-5; 8 bases are shared with TRBD1. CDR1 MNHEY and CDR2 SVGAGI come from the germline V gene. The CDR3 totals 14 residues. The V and J ends lost 6 bases and 8 bases, in that order; junction bases with no gene match: 11. CDR3 coding DNA: TGTGCCAGCAGCCCCTTACCAGGGGGCAAGGGCTACACCTTC. Residues: CASSPLPGGKGYTF.

The rearrangement links TRBV27 to TRBJ1-2; tentatively, D is TRBD1 (5 bases). The ends were cut back, 2 bases at V and 0 bases at J, with 10 bases in the middle. This CDR3 has 15 amino acids. The germline V gene encodes CDR1 MNHEY and CDR2 SMNVEV (reference sequence). CDR3 coding DNA: TGTGCCAGCAGTTTACACAGGACCTCTAACTATGGCTACACCTTC. Translation: CASSLHRTSNYGYTF.

The V and J genes are TRBV6-1 and TRBJ1-1; TRBD1 matches 9 bases. The CDR3 extends over 15 amino acids. Looked up from germline, CDR1 is MNHNS and CDR2 is SASEGT. V lost 0 bases, J lost 6 bases, and 5 bases stayed unmatched. This CDR3 reads CASSEADRGIAEAFF. The CDR3 DNA is TGTGCCAGCAGTGAAGCTGACAGGGGGATTGCTGAAGCTTTCTTT.

This chain connects TRBV28 to TRBJ1-1, with D perhaps TRBD1 (5 bases). The CDR3 is made up of 14 amino acids. The germline gives CDR1 MDHEN, CDR2 SYDVKM. V was cut by 8 bases and J by 1 base, with 14 bases left in between. Written as DNA, the CDR3 is TGTGCCAGCCACCAAGGACACCCGAACACTGAAGCTTTCTTT. Protein: CASHQGHPNTEAFF.